The rows below give T cell receptor beta chains drawn from one sample of a study of OX40 agonist ivuxolimab in advanced cancers. Only in-frame clones appear in the TCRdb table, and some are missing; sequencing was by immunoSEQ multiplex PCR. The sample has approximately 70,000 clones, 82% seen once. Sequencing used CD4+ or CD8+ T cells sorted from blood, obtained in a trial of the OX40 agonist ivuxolimab. These TCRs come from an adult with an advanced solid tumor such as melanoma, head and neck, liver or kidney cancer. The CDR3 runs from the conserved cysteine through the conserved F or W. Each record gives: J gene, clone size, V gene, D gene, CDR3 protein, CDR3 DNA. The D gene is left open where the match is weak. Rows give clone size only sometimes, using once, few, many, or a class for an expanded clone.

>TRBJ2-1|-|TRBV2|-
CASSEDRGYNEQFF
TGTGCCAGCAGTGAAGATAGGGGGTACAATGAGCAGTTCTTC
>TRBJ2-3|-|TRBV2|TRBD2
CASGRTSGGTDTQYF
TGTGCCAGCGGCCGGACTAGCGGGGGTACAGATACGCAGTATTTT
>TRBJ1-4|-|TRBV19|TRBD1
CASSIKGQREKLFF
TGTGCCAGTAGTATAAAGGGACAGCGAGAAAAACTGTTTTTT
>TRBJ2-3|-|TRBV7-2|-
CASSLVAIPDTQYF
TGTGCCAGCAGCTTAGTGGCTATCCCAGATACGCAGTATTTT
>TRBJ2-3|once|TRBV28|-
CASSGSGGSTDTQYF
TGTGCCAGCAGTGGGTCAGGGGGGAGCACAGATACGCAGTATTTT
>TRBJ2-3|-|TRBV5-1|-
CASSPGPTSTDTQYF
TGCGCCAGCAGCCCGGGGCCAACTAGCACAGATACGCAGTATTTT
>TRBJ2-3|-|TRBV5-5|-
CASSGLGTDTQYF
TGTGCCAGCAGCGGTTTGGGCACAGATACGCAGTATTTT
>TRBJ1-5|few|TRBV4-3|-
CASSQGSGGGQPQHF
TGCGCCAGCAGCCAAGGGTCCGGAGGGGGTCAGCCCCAGCATTTT
>TRBJ2-3|-|TRBV7-3|-
CASSSDGTQYF
TGTGCCAGCAGCTCCGATGGTACGCAGTATTTT
>TRBJ2-7|-|TRBV19|TRBD1
CASSAQGAEDEQYF
TGTGCCAGTAGTGCCCAGGGGGCAGAGGACGAGCAGTACTTC
>TRBJ2-7|-|TRBV7-2|TRBD1
CASSTGQGSGFYEQYF
TGTGCCAGCAGCACAGGACAGGGGTCTGGGTTCTACGAGCAGTACTTC
>TRBJ2-3|-|TRBV11-2|TRBD2
CASSRGGSTDTQYF
TGTGCCAGCAGCCGGGGGGGGAGCACAGATACGCAGTATTTT
>TRBJ2-2|-|TRBV5-6|TRBD2
CASLRREATGELFF
TGTGCCAGCTTAAGGCGGGAGGCTACCGGGGAGCTGTTTTTT
>TRBJ2-1|-|TRBV5-5|TRBD2
CASSSIGGANNEQFF
TGTGCCAGCAGCTCTATCGGGGGGGCAAACAATGAGCAGTTCTTC
>TRBJ2-7|-|TRBV21-1|-
CASSLEPGGDGYEQYF
TGTGCCAGCAGCTTGGAACCAGGGGGTGATGGCTACGAGCAGTACTTC
>TRBJ1-1|-|TRBV7-2|-
CASSLFFGGTEAFF
TGTGCCAGCAGCTTATTTTTTGGGGGGACTGAAGCTTTCTTT
>TRBJ1-2|-|TRBV4-3|TRBD1
CASSQSRTGYYGYTF
TGCGCCAGCAGCCAATCTCGGACAGGGTACTATGGCTACACCTTC
>TRBJ2-6|-|TRBV30|-
CAWSPSGANVLTF
TGTGCCTGGAGTCCCTCTGGGGCCAACGTCCTGACTTTC
>TRBJ2-7|few|TRBV28|TRBD1
CASSLRGTGGDEQYF
TGTGCCAGCAGTTTACGCGGGACAGGGGGCGACGAGCAGTACTTC
>TRBJ1-2|-|TRBV10-1|TRBD1
CASSPGQTYGYTF
TGCGCCAGCAGCCCGGGACAGACTTATGGCTACACCTTC
>TRBJ2-7|-|TRBV28|-
CASSSMPYYEQYF
TGTGCCAGCAGCTCCATGCCCTACTACGAGCAGTACTTC
>TRBJ2-3|-|TRBV5-1|TRBD2
CASSLTGGRADTQYF
TGCGCCAGCAGCTTGACCGGGGGGAGGGCAGATACGCAGTATTTT
>TRBJ1-1|-|TRBV5-4|TRBD1
CASSLQGRGFTEAFF
TGTGCCAGCAGCTTACAGGGGAGGGGGTTCACTGAAGCTTTCTTT
>TRBJ2-1|-|TRBV15|-
CATSPIPHNEQFF
TGTGCCACCAGCCCCATTCCCCACAATGAGCAGTTCTTC
>TRBJ2-3|once|TRBV7-3|TRBD1
CASSMTGSDTQYF
TGTGCCAGCAGCATGACAGGGTCAGATACGCAGTATTTT
>TRBJ1-6|-|TRBV5-6|TRBD1
CASSLWDRDNSPLHF
TGTGCCAGCAGCTTGTGGGACAGAGATAATTCACCCCTCCACTTT
>TRBJ2-3|-|TRBV28|-
CASSGIDTAGDTQYF
TGTGCCAGCAGCGGAATCGACACGGCGGGAGATACGCAGTATTTT
>TRBJ2-3|-|TRBV5-5|TRBD2
CASSLGLAGRDTQYF
TGTGCCAGCAGCCTGGGACTAGCGGGTAGAGATACGCAGTATTTT
>TRBJ1-1|once|TRBV25-1|-
CASSVRGDTEAFF
TGTGCCAGCAGTGTGCGGGGGGACACTGAAGCTTTCTTT
>TRBJ1-1|-|TRBV30|TRBD1
CAQGTGGKVGEAFF
TGTGCCCAGGGGACAGGGGGAAAGGTCGGTGAAGCTTTCTTT
>TRBJ1-5|-|TRBV7-9|-
CASSSPGDGQPQHF
TGTGCCAGCAGCTCCCCAGGGGACGGTCAGCCCCAGCATTTT
>TRBJ2-2|-|TRBV9|-
CASSVPLRGPNTGELFF
TGTGCCAGCAGCGTCCCCCTCCGAGGACCTAACACCGGGGAGCTGTTTTTT
>TRBJ2-1|-|TRBV5-4|-
CASSPLGSNIYNEQFF
TGTGCCAGCAGCCCCCTGGGTAGCAACATATACAATGAGCAGTTCTTC
>TRBJ2-3|-|TRBV28|-
CASSAPTTDTQYF
TGTGCCAGCAGTGCCCCTACCACAGATACGCAGTATTTT
>TRBJ2-3|-|TRBV5-1|TRBD1
CASSPRQGWGTDTQYF
TGCGCCAGCAGCCCCAGACAGGGCTGGGGCACAGATACGCAGTATTTT
>TRBJ2-1|-|TRBV2|-
CASRGDSYNEQFF
TGTGCCAGCAGGGGGGACTCCTACAATGAGCAGTTCTTC
>TRBJ2-1|-|TRBV7-8|TRBD2
CASSLGGGAHNEQFF
TGTGCCAGCAGCTTGGGCGGGGGGGCTCACAATGAGCAGTTCTTC
>TRBJ1-5|-|TRBV4-2|-
CASSQDSDRAKNQPQHF
TGTGCCAGCAGCCAAGATTCGGATAGAGCTAAAAATCAGCCCCAGCATTTT